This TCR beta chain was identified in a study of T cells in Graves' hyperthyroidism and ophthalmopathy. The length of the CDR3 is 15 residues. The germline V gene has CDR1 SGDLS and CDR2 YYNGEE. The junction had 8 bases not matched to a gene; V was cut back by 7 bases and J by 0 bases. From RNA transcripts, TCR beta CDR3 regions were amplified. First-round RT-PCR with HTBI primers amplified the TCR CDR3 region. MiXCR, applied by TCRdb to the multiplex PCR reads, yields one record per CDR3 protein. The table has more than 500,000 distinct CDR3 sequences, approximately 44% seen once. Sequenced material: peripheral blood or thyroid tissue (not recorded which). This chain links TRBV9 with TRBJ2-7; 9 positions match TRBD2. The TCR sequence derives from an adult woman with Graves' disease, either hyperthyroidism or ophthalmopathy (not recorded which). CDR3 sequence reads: CASFGLAGSSYEQYF. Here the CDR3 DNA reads TGTGCCAGCTTCGGCCTAGCGGGAAGCTCCTACGAGCAGTACTTC.